The next 24 T cell receptor beta chains were all read from a single sample in a study of Ad26.COV2.S vaccination and SARS-CoV-2 variants. Treatment indicated: about 20 received Ad26.COV2.S at low or high dose, single or two shots; about 5 received placebo; per-sample allocation not given. The samples were gathered on day 63 after the first injection of vaccine or placebo. Libraries were prepared by immunoSEQ multiplex PCR; TCRdb keeps only in-frame clonotypes and omits some of them. The top ten hold 2.5% to 3% of the sample, which has hundreds of thousands of clones, nearly 90% seen once. The source material was peripheral blood, sampled in a trial of Ad26.COV2.S vaccine versus placebo. The receptors come from a person aged 18-65 years who received the Ad26.COV2.S COVID-19 vaccine or a placebo.

The chain combines TRBV5-4 with TRBJ1-1, with no clear D. Germline V gives CDR1 SGHNT, CDR2 YYREEE (reference sequence). V was pared by 3 bases and J by 1 base, with 7 bases between. CDR3 length: 13 residues. The CDR3 DNA follows: TGTGCCAGCAGCTCCCCCCCGAACACTGAAGCTTTCTTT. Amino acid sequence: CASSSPPNTEAFF.

The chain recombines TRBV4-2 with TRBJ1-5; no definite D call. There are 14 residues in the CDR3. V lost 4 bases and J lost 0, with 7 bases in between. Germline assignment: CDR1 LGHNA and CDR2 YNFKEQ. DNA for the CDR3: TGTGCCAGCAGCCCCACATATAGCAATCAGCCCCAGCATTTT. Residues: CASSPTYSNQPQHF.

The rearrangement joins TRBV11-2 to TRBJ1-1; 8 positions agree with TRBD1. The CDR3 contains 13 residues. Germline values: CDR1 SGHAT, CDR2 FQNNGV. V shed 5 bases and J 5 bases; nucleotides not matched to a gene: 4. CDR3 DNA: TGTGCCAGCAGCGCGACAGGGGATACTGAAGCTTTCTTT. Protein product: CASSATGDTEAFF.

V gene TRBV19 combines with J gene TRBJ1-1; the D is unclear. V lost 6 bases and J 5 bases, leaving 13 bases between the germline ends. CDR1 LNHDA and CDR2 SQIVND come from the germline V gene (reference sequence). The CDR3 is 13 amino acids. The CDR3 DNA sequence: TGTGCCAGTAGCCTAACCCTACGTACTGAAGCTTTCTTT. As protein: CASSLTLRTEAFF.

The V gene is TRBV4-2, the J gene TRBJ2-1; D gene unclear. CDR1 LGHNA and CDR2 YNFKEQ come from the germline V gene. V was pared by 0 bases and J by 10 bases, with 13 bases between. The CDR3 contains 14 residues. CDR3: CASSQDPQLGEQFF. In DNA, the CDR3 is TGTGCCAGCAGCCAAGATCCCCAGTTAGGAGAGCAGTTCTTC.

This sequence joins TRBV6-4 and TRBJ1-1, with D unresolved. Trimming removed 6 bases at V and 4 bases at J, with 12 bases between. Germline V lookup: CDR1 MRHNA, CDR2 SNTAGT. The CDR3 contains 13 residues. The CDR3, as DNA: TGTGCCAGCAGCCTGACGATTAGCACTGAAGCTTTCTTT. Translation gives CASSLTISTEAFF.

The genes are TRBV5-4 and TRBJ2-2, with TRBD2 matching over 9 bases. The CDR3 loop spans 16 amino acids. Germline V gene lookup returns CDR1 SGHNT and CDR2 YYREEE (reference sequence). V trimming: 4 bases; J trimming: 5 bases; junction bases outside the gene matches: 9. DNA of the CDR3: TGTGCCAGCAGCACCCTAGCGGGGACTTCTACCGGGGAGCTGTTTTTT. As protein: CASSTLAGTSTGELFF.

This chain uses TRBV28 with TRBJ1-1; D gene unclear. Germline V gene data show CDR1 as MDHEN and CDR2 as SYDVKM. The CDR3 covers 14 residues. Trimming removed 4 bases from V and 0 bases from J, with 9 bases in between. In DNA, the CDR3 is TGTGCCAGCAGTTCCCCCCTAGTGAACACTGAAGCTTTCTTT. It specifies CASSSPLVNTEAFF.

The V and J genes are TRBV11-2 and TRBJ1-4; D perhaps matches TRBD1 (6 bases). The CDR3 runs to 14 residues. The germline CDR1 and CDR2 sequences are SGHAT and FQNNGV. V lost 5 bases and J lost 4, with 11 bases in between. In DNA, the CDR3 is TGTGCCAGCAGCCCCCAGGGGATTAATGAAAAACTGTTTTTT. This codes for CASSPQGINEKLFF.

The genes are TRBV4-3 and TRBJ1-1; 8 nucleotides match TRBD1. Germline trimming cut 1 base from V and 6 bases from J; bases unmatched to any gene: 16. CDR1 and CDR2 from the germline V gene are LGHNA and YSLEER. This CDR3 contains 18 residues. The CDR3 bases are TGCGCCAGCAGCCAAGGGCTAGGACAGGGTCTCGTCCCCCCTGAAGCTTTCTTT. This codes for CASSQGLGQGLVPPEAFF.

This clone was detected only a few times. This chain uses TRBV27 with TRBJ1-5; TRBD1 is a possible D gene (5 bases). V was pared by 3 bases and J by 0 bases, with 9 bases between. Germline V CDR1 and CDR2: MNHEY, SMNVEV (reference sequence). The CDR3 runs 15 residues. CDR3 in amino acids: CASSFNGGSNQPQHF. The CDR3 bases are TGTGCCAGCAGTTTTAATGGGGGTAGCAATCAGCCCCAGCATTTT.

V is TRBV6-1 and J is TRBJ1-2; 9 nucleotides line up with TRBD1. The CDR3 runs to 13 residues. The ends lost 7 bases at V and 7 bases at J; junction bases unmatched: 7. Germline values: CDR1 MNHNS, CDR2 SASEGT. The CDR3 spells CASTRDRVVGYTF. CDR3 bases: TGTGCCAGCACGCGGGACAGGGTAGTTGGCTACACCTTC.

The chain links TRBV5-8 to TRBJ1-2; D perhaps matches TRBD1 (6 bases). The CDR3 covers 16 residues. The V end lost 0 bases, the J end lost 6 bases, and 18 bases lay between the germline ends. CDR1 is SGHTS and CDR2 is YDEGEE in the germline V gene. The CDR3 region is CASSLGFRLQGNGYTF. The CDR3 DNA reads TGTGCCAGCAGCTTGGGCTTCCGGTTACAGGGTAATGGCTACACCTTC.

The J gene is TRBJ1-4, the V gene TRBV19; D uncertain. The V end lost 7 bases, the J end lost 0 bases, and 12 bases lay between the germline ends. The CDR3 runs to 15 residues. The V gene's germline CDR1 is LNHDA and CDR2 SQIVND (reference sequence). The CDR3 DNA reads as TGTGCCAGTACTGACGGGGATGCAACTAATGAAAAACTGTTTTTT. The encoded protein is CASTDGDATNEKLFF.

The J gene is TRBJ1-5, the V gene TRBV5-6, with D uncertain. CDR1 and CDR2 (germline): SGHDT, YYEEEE. Trimming shortened V by 4 bases and J by 4 bases, and 15 bases separated the two germline ends. The length of the CDR3 is 15 residues. CDR3 protein: CASSPFGRDNQPQHF. CDR3 sequence (DNA): TGTGCCAGCAGCCCCTTTGGGCGGGATAATCAGCCCCAGCATTTT.

The genes are TRBV5-5 and TRBJ1-4; 7 bases agree with TRBD1. J lost 4 bases, V lost 2 bases, and 8 bases had no gene match. The CDR3 runs 16 residues. CDR1 SGHKS and CDR2 YYEKEE come from the germline V gene (reference sequence). In DNA form, the CDR3 reads TGTGCCAGCAGCTTCTCCGGGACAGTCGATAATGAAAAACTGTTTTTT. It translates to CASSFSGTVDNEKLFF.

The chain uses TRBV9 and TRBJ1-2; D gene ambiguous. CDR1 is SGDLS and CDR2 is YYNGEE in the germline V gene. The ends were cut back, 0 bases at V and 8 bases at J, with 14 bases in the middle. The CDR3 runs to 14 residues. DNA of the CDR3: TGTGCCAGCAGCGTAGATTGGGCGTCGGGCGGCTACACCTTC. Translating gives CASSVDWASGGYTF.

This clone was seen a single time. The CDR3 protein is CASSLPGQGAYGYTF. CDR3 nucleotide sequence: TGTGCCAGCTCACTACCGGGACAGGGGGCTTATGGCTACACCTTC. This chain links TRBV18 with TRBJ1-2, with 12 nucleotides matching TRBD1. The CDR3 has 15 amino acids. V dropped 4 bases and J dropped 5; count of bases not matched to a gene: 5. Germline CDR1 KGHSH, CDR2 LQKENI.

This clone was detected once. CDR3 amino acids: CASKRGWRDQPQHF. The CDR3 nucleotides read TGTGCCAGCAAAAGGGGGTGGAGAGATCAGCCCCAGCATTTT. The chain uses TRBV6-5 and TRBJ1-5, with a weak D call TRBD1 (6 bases). This CDR3 has 14 residues. Germline V gene sequence: CDR1 MNHEY, CDR2 SVGAGI. V was clipped by 7 bases and J by 5 bases, with 15 bases between them.

This chain joins TRBV12-5 and TRBJ2-3, with TRBD2 matching 8 bases. CDR3 length equals 19 residues. Germline V gives CDR1 LGHNT, CDR2 FRNRAP. V shed 1 base and J 2 bases; nucleotides not matched to a gene: 14. In nucleotides, the CDR3 is TGTGCTAGTGGTTTGGGGGGTGGGGAACTAGCGGAAGACACAGATACGCAGTATTTT. The encoded protein is CASGLGGGELAEDTDTQYF.

In the case of this clone: Germline is not matched at one junction end, which may reflect a read error. The chain couples TRBV27 to TRBJ2-1; 13 bases fit TRBD2. Per the germline V gene, CDR1 is MNHEY and CDR2 is SMNVEV (reference sequence). This CDR3 is 14 amino acids long. This chain's CDR3 is CACRGLAGLNEQFF. DNA for the CDR3: TGTGCCTGCAGGGGACTAGCGGGACTCAATGAGCAGTTCTTC.

The chain links TRBV29-1 to TRBJ2-5; possible D gene TRBD2, 7 bases. Trimming stripped 2 bases from V and 5 bases from J, with 12 bases between. This CDR3 is 13 amino acids long. The germline gives CDR1 SQVTM, CDR2 ANQGSEA. CDR3: CSVERGARETQYF. In nucleotides, the CDR3 is TGCAGCGTTGAACGGGGGGCGAGGGAGACCCAGTACTTC.

The V and J genes are TRBV4-3 and TRBJ1-1; D is ambiguous. CDR1 is LGHNA and CDR2 is YSLEER in the germline V gene. V was clipped by 0 bases and J by 5 bases, with 7 bases between them. The CDR3 is 13 amino acids. The CDR3 loop reads CASSQDEGTEAFF. The CDR3 nucleotides read TGCGCCAGCAGCCAAGATGAGGGAACTGAAGCTTTCTTT.

The chain recombines TRBV15 with TRBJ2-1, with D tentatively TRBD1 (5 bases). The V and J ends lost 1 base and 5 bases respectively, with 9 bases between them. Germline V gene data show CDR1 as LNHNV and CDR2 as YYDKDF (reference sequence). The CDR3 contains 14 residues. CDR3 protein: CATSRVWGNNEQFF. Written as DNA, the CDR3 is TGTGCCACCAGCAGAGTGTGGGGCAACAATGAGCAGTTCTTC.